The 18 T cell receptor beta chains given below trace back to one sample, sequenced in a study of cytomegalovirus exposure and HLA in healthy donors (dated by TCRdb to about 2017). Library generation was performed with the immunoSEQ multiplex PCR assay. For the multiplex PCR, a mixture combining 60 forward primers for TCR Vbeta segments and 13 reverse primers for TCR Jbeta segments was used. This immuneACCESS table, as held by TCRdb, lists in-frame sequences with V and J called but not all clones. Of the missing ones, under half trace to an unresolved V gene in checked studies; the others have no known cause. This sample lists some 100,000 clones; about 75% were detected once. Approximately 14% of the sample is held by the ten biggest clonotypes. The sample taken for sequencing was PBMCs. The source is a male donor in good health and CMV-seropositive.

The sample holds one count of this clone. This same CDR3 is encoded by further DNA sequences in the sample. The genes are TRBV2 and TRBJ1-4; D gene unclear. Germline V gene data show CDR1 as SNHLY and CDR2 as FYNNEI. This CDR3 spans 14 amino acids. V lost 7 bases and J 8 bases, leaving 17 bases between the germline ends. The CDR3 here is CASILTSRGEKLFF. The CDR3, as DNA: TGTGCCAGCATCCTGACTTCACGGGGAGAAAAACTGTTTTTT.

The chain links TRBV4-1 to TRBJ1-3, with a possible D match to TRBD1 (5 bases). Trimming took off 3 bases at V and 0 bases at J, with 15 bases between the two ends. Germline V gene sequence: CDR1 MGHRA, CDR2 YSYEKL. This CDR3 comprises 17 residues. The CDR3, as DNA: TGCGCCAGCAGCCAGTGGGTCGGGGGTGGCTCTGGAAACACCATATATTTT. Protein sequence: CASSQWVGGGSGNTIYF.

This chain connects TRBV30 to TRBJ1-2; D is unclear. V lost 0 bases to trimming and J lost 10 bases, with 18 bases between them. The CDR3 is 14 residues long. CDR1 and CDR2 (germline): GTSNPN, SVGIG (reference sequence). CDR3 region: CAWSVHLGRKDYTF. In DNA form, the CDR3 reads TGTGCCTGGAGTGTTCATTTGGGCCGTAAAGACTACACCTTC.

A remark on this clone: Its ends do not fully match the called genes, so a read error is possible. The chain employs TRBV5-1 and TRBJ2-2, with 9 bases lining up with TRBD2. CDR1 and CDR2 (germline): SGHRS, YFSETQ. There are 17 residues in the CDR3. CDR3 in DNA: TGCGCCAGCAACTTGGTATTAGCGGGGGCTAACACCGGGGAGCTGTTTTTT. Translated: CASNLVLAGANTGELFF.

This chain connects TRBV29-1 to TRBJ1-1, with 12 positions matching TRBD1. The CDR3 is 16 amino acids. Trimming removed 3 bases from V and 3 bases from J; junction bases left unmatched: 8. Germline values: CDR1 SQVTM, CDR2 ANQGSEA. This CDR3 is CSVDFGTGGTHTEAFF. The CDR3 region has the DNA TGCAGCGTTGATTTCGGGACAGGGGGCACGCACACTGAAGCTTTCTTT.

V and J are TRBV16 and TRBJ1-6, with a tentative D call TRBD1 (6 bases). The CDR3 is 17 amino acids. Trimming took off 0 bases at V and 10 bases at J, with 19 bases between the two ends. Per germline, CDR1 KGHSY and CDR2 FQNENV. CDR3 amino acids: CASSQSLDSLLLSPLHF. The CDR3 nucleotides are TGTGCCAGCAGCCAATCGCTGGACAGCCTGCTCCTCTCACCCCTCCACTTT. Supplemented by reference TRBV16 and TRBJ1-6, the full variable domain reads GEEVAQTPKHLVRGEGQKAKLYCAPIKGHSYVFWYQQVLKNEFKFLISFQNENVFDETGMPKERFSAKCLPNSPCSLEIQATKLEDSAVYFCASSQSLDSLLLSPLHFGNGTRLTVT.

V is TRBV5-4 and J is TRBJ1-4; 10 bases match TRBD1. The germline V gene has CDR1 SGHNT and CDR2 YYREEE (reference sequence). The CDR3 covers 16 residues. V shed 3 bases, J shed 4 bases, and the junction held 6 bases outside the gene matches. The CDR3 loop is CASSSGTGANNEKLFF. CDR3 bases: TGTGCCAGCAGCTCCGGGACAGGGGCGAATAATGAAAAACTGTTTTTT.

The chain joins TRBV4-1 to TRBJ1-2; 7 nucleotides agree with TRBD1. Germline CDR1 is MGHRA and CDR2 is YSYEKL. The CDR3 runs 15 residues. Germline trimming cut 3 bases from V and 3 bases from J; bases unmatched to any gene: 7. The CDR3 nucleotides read TGCGCCAGCAGCCAGCCCGACAGGGCCCACTATGGCTACACCTTC. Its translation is CASSQPDRAHYGYTF.

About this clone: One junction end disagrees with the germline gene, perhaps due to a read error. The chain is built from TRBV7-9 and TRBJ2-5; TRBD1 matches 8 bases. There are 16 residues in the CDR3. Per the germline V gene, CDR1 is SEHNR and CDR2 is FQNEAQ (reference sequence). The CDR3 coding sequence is TGTTCCAGCAGCTTAGCCCCAGGGGGCTACCAAGAGACCCAGTACTTC. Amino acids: CSSSLAPGGYQETQYF.

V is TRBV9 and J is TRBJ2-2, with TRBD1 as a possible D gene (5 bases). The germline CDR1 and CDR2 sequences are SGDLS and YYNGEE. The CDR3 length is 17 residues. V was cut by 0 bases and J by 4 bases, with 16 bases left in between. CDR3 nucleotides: TGTGCCAGCAGCGTAGTAGGGGTCAGGGCCGTCACCGGGGAGCTGTTTTTT. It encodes CASSVVGVRAVTGELFF.

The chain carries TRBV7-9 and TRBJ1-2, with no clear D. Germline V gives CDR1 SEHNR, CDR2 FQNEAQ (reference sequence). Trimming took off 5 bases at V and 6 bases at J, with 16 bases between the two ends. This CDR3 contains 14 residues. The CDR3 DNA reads TGTGCCAGCAGCCCTGTTGGGGAGTCGGATGGCTACACCTTC. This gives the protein CASSPVGESDGYTF.

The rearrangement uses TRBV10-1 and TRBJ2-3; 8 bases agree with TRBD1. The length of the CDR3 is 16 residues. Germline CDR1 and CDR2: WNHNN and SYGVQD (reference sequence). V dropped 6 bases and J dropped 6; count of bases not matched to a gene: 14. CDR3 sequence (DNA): TGCGCCAGCAGCCCCCAGGGGCAGGGGGCGAAGGATACGCAGTATTTT. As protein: CASSPQGQGAKDTQYF.

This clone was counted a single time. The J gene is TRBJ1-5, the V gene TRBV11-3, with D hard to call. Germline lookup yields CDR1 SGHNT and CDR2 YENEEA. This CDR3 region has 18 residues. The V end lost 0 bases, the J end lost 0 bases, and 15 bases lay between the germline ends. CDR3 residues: CASSLDYGDRDSNQPQHF. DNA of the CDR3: TGTGCCAGCAGCTTAGACTACGGGGATAGGGATAGCAATCAGCCCCAGCATTTT.

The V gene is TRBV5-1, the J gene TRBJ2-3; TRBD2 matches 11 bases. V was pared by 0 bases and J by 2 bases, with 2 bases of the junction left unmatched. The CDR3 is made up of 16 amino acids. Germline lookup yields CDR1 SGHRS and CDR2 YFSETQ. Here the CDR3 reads CASSLELAGDTDTQYF. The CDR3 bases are TGCGCCAGCAGCTTGGAACTAGCGGGGGACACAGATACGCAGTATTTT.

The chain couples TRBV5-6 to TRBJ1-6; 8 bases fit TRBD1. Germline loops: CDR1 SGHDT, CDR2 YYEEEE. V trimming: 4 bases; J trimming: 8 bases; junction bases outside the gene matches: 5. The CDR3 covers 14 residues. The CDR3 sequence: CASSQGAADSPLHF. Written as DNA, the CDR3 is TGTGCCAGCAGCCAGGGGGCCGCGGATTCACCCCTCCACTTT. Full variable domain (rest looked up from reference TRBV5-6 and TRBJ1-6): DAGVTQSPTHLIKTRGQQVTLRCSPKSGHDTVSWYQQALGQGPQFIFQYYEEEERQRGNFPDRFSGHQFPNYSSELNVNALLLGDSALYLCASSQGAADSPLHFGNGTRLTVT.

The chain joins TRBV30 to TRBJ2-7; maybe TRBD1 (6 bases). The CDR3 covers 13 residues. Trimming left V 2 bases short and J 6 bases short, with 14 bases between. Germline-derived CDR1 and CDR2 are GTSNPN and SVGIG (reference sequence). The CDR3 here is CAWSIGQLREQYF. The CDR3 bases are TGTGCCTGGAGTATCGGACAGCTACGCGAGCAGTACTTC.

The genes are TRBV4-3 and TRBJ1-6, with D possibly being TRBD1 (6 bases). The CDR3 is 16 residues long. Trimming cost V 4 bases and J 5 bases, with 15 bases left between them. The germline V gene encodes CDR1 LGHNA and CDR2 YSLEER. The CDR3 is CASSRARGADNSPLHF. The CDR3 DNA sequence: TGCGCCAGCAGCCGGGCGCGGGGGGCGGATAATTCACCCCTCCACTTT.

This CDR3 reads CASSQDIRGWEQYF. Here the CDR3 DNA reads TGCGCCAGCAGCCAAGATATCCGGGGATGGGAGCAGTACTTC. The V and J genes are TRBV4-3 and TRBJ2-7, with D perhaps matching TRBD2 (5 bases). This CDR3 contains 14 residues. CDR1 is LGHNA, CDR2 YSLEER, per germline. The V end was cut by 0 bases, the J end by 7 bases, with 13 bases between.